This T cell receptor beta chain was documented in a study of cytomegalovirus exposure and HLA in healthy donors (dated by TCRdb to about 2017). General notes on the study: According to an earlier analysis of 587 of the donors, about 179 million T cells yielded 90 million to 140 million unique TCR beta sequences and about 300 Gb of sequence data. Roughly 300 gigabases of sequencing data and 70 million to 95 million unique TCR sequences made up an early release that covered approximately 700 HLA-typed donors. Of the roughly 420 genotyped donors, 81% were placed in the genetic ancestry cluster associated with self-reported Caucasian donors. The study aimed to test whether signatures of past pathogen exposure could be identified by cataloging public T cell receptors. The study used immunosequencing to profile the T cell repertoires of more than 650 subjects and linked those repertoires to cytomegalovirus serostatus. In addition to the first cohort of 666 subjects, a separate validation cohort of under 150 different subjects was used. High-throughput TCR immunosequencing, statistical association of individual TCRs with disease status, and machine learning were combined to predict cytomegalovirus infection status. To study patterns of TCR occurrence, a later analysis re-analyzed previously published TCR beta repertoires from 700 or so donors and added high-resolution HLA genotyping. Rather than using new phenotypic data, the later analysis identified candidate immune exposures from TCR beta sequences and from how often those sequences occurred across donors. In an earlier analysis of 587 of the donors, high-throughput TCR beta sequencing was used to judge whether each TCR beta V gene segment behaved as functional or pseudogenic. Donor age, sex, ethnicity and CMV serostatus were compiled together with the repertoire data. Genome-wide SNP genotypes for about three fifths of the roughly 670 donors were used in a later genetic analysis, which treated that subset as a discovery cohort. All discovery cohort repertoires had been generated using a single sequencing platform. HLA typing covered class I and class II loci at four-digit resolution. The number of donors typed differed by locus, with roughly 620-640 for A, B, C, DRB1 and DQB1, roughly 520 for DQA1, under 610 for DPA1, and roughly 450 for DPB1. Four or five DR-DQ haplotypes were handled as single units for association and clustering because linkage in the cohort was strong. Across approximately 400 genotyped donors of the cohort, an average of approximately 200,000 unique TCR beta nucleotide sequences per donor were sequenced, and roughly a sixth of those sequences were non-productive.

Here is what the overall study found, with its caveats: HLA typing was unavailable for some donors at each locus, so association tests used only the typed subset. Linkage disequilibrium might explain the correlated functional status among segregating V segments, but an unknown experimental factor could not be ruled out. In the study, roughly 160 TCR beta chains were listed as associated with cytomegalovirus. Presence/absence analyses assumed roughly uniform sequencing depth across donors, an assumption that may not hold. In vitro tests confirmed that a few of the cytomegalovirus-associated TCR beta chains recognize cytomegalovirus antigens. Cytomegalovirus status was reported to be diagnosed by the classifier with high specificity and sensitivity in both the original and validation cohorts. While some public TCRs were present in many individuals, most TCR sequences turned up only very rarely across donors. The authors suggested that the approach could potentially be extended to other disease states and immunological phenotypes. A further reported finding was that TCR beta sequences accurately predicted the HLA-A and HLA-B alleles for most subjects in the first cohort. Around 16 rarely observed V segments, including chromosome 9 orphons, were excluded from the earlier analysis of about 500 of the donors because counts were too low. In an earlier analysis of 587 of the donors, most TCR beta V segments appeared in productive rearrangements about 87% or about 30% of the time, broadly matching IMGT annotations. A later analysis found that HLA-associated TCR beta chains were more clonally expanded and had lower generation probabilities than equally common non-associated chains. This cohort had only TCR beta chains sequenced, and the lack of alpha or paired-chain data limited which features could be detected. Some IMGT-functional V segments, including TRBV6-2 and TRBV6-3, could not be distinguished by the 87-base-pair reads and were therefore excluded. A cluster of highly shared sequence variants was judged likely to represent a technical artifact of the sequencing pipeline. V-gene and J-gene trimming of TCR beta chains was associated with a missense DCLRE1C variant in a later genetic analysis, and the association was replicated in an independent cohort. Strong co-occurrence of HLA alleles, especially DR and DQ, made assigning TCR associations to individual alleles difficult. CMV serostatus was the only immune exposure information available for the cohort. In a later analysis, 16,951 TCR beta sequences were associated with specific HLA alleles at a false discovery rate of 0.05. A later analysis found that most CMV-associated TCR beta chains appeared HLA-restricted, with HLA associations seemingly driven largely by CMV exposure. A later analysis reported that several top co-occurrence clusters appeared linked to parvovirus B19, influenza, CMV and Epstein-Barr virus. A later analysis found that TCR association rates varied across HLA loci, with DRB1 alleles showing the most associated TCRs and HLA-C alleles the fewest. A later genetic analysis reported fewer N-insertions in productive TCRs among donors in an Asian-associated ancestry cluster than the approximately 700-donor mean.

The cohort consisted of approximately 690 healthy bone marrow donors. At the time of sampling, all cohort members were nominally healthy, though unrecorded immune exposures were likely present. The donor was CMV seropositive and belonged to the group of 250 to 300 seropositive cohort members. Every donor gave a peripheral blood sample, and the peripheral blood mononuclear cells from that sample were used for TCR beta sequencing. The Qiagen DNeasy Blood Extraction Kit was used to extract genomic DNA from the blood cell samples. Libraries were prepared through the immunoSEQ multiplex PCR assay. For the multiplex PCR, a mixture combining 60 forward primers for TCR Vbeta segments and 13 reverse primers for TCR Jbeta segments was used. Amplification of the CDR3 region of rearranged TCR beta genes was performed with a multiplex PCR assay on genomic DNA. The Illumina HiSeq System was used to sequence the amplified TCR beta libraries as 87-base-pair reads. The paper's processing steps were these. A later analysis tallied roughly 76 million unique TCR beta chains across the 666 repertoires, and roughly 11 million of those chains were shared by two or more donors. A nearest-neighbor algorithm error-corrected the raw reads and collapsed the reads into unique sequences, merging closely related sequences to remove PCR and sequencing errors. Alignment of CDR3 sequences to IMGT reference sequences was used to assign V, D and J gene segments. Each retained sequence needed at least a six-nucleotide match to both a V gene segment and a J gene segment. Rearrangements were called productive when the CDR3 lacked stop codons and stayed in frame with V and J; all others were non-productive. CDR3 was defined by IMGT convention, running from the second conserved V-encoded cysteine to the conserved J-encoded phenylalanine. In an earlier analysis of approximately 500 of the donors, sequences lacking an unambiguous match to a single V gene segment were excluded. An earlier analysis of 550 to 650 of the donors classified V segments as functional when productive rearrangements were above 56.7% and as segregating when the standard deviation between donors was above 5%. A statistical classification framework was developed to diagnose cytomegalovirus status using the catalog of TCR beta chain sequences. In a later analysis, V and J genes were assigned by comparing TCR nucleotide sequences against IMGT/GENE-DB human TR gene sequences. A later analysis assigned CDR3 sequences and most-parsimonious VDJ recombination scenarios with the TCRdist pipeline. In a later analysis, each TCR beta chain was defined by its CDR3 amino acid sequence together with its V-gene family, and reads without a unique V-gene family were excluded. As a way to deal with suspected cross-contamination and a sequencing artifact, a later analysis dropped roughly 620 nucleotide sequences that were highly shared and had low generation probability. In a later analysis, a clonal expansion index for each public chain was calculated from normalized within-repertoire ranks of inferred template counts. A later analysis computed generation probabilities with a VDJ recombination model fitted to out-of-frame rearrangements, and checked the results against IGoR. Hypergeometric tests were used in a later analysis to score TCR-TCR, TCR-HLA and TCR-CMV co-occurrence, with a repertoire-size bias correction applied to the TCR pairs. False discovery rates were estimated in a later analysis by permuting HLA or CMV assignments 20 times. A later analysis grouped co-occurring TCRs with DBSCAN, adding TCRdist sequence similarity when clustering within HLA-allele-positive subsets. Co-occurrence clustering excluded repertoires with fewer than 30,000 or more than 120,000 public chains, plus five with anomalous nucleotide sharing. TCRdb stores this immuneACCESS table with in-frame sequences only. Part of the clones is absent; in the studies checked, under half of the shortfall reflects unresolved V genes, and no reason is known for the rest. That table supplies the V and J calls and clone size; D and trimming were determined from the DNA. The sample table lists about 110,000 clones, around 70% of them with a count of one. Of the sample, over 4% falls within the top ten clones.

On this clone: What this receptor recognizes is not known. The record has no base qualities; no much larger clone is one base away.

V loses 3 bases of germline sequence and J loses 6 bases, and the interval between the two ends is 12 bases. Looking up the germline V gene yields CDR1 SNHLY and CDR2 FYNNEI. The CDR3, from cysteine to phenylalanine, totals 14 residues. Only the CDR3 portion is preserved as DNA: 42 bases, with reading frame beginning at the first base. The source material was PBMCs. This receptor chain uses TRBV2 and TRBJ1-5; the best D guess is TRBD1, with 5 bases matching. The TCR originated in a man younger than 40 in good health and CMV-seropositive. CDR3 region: CASSEGGGIQPQHF. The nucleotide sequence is TGTGCCAGCAGTGAGGGGGGGGGAATTCAGCCCCAGCATTTT.